This entry lists 21 T cell receptor beta chains sequenced from one sample in a study of blood T cell repertoires in COVID-19 (dated by TCRdb to the early 2020s). Libraries were constructed by the immunoSEQ multiplex PCR assay. Here the immuneACCESS table is served through TCRdb, limited to in-frame sequences with V and J called. Missing clones are a known gap in these copies; in checked studies unresolved V genes cover under half, and the rest lacks a known reason. The sample yields roughly 500,000 clones; approximately 88% were counted once. The ten most abundant clones make up roughly 1.9% of the sample. Material for sequencing was PBMCs or T cells enriched from blood (not recorded which). The origin of the receptors is a woman in her thirties or forties who had recovered from COVID-19.

The CDR3, as DNA: TGTGCCAGCAGCTTGGAGGGTAGCGGGAGGCTCGGGGAGCTGTTTTTT. It is translated as CASSLEGSGRLGELFF. V is TRBV5-5 and J is TRBJ2-2, with 10 bases identical to TRBD2. The V segment lost 0 bases and the J segment 7 bases; nucleotides outside the gene matches: 6. The CDR3 is made up of 16 amino acids. Germline loops: CDR1 SGHKS, CDR2 YYEKEE (reference sequence).

This sequence joins TRBV2 and TRBJ1-5; 8 bases map to TRBD1. Unmatched junction bases numbered 5, after V lost 6 bases and J lost 4 bases. Germline CDR1 SNHLY, CDR2 FYNNEI. The CDR3 loop spans 14 amino acids. The DNA of the CDR3 is TGTGCCAGCAGAAGACAGGGGAGTAATCAGCCCCAGCATTTT. Translated: CASRRQGSNQPQHF.

The gene calls are TRBV4-3 and TRBJ2-3, with 12 nucleotides matching TRBD1. Germline V gene lookup returns CDR1 LGHNA and CDR2 YSLEER. The junction had 5 bases not matched to a gene; V was cut back by 3 bases and J by 4 bases. The CDR3 is made up of 16 amino acids. The CDR3 spells CASSHPGQGASDTQYF. CDR3 nucleotides: TGCGCCAGCAGCCACCCGGGACAGGGGGCTTCAGATACGCAGTATTTT.

This chain links TRBV19 with TRBJ2-5; a weak D match, TRBD2 (6 bases). With 3 bases removed from V and 5 bases from J, the gap between germline ends came to 13 bases. Germline assignment: CDR1 LNHDA and CDR2 SQIVND (reference sequence). CDR3 length: 14 amino acids. The CDR3 DNA reads TGTGCCAGTAGTATTCTGGGACGGGGGGAGACCCAGTACTTC. Translating it yields CASSILGRGETQYF.

This rearrangement joins TRBV11-2 to TRBJ2-7, with D perhaps TRBD2 (6 bases). Germline CDR1 reads SGHAT; CDR2 reads FQNNGV. The CDR3 contains 15 residues. V was pared by 6 bases and J by 4 bases, with 19 bases between. CDR3 sequence (DNA): TGTGCCAGCAGTCGAAACCCGGGACTGACTTACGAGCAGTACTTC. Protein product: CASSRNPGLTYEQYF.

V usage is TRBV3-1 (or the pseudogene TRBV3-2) and J usage is TRBJ1-5; D gene unclear. The germline CDR1 and CDR2 sequences are LGHDT and YNNKEL (reference sequence). Deletions cut 0 bases from V and 9 bases from J, with 15 bases between. The CDR3 totals 15 residues. The CDR3 bases are TGTGCCAGCAGCCAAGATTCGGCGGTCCCTCGGCCCCAGCATTTT. It specifies CASSQDSAVPRPQHF.

This chain connects TRBV15 to TRBJ2-1, with 7 bases fitting TRBD2. The CDR3 extends over 13 amino acids. Unmatched junction bases numbered 4, after V lost 1 base and J lost 10 bases. CDR1 LNHNV and CDR2 YYDKDF come from the germline V gene (reference sequence). DNA of the CDR3: TGTGCCACCAGCAGAGGGGGGGGTGACGAGCAGTTCTTC. This codes for CATSRGGGDEQFF. Full variable domain (missing parts from reference TRBV15 and TRBJ2-1): DAMVIQNPRYQVTQFGKPVTLSCSQTLNHNVMYWYQQKSSQAPKLLFHYYDKDFNNEADTPDNFQSRRPNTSFCFLDIRSPGLGDTAMYLCATSRGGGDEQFFGPGTRLTVL.

The V gene is TRBV18, the J gene TRBJ1-1; possible D gene TRBD1, 5 bases. The CDR3 has 16 residues. The ends were cut back, 0 bases at V and 4 bases at J, with 15 bases in the middle. CDR1 and CDR2 (germline): KGHSH, LQKENI. This chain's CDR3 is CASSPPMSGGVTEAFF. DNA of the CDR3: TGTGCCAGCTCACCACCGATGTCCGGGGGGGTCACTGAAGCTTTCTTT.

Only a few counts were recorded for this clone. The chain links TRBV5-8 to TRBJ2-7; TRBD2 matches 7 bases. Germline V gene data show CDR1 as SGHTS and CDR2 as YDEGEE. There are 14 residues in the CDR3. With 0 bases clipped from V and 5 bases from J, the junction kept 5 bases outside the gene matches. The CDR3 here is CASSLGGRVNEQYF. The CDR3 bases are TGTGCCAGCAGCTTGGGGGGGAGGGTTAACGAGCAGTACTTC.

V is TRBV7-8 and J is TRBJ2-7; D not resolved. Germline V gene lookup returns CDR1 SGHVS and CDR2 FQNEAQ. The CDR3 extends over 14 amino acids. V was cut by 1 base and J by 7 bases, with 14 bases left in between. DNA of the CDR3: TGTGCCAGCAGCTTAGTGGAAGCGTTTGCGGAGCAGTACTTC. Translating it yields CASSLVEAFAEQYF.

The V and J genes are TRBV6-5 and TRBJ2-7, with D hard to call. Between the trimmed V and J ends, which lost 0 bases and 3 bases, there was a span of 6 bases. The germline V gene encodes CDR1 MNHEY and CDR2 SVGAGI. The CDR3 extends over 13 amino acids. The CDR3 DNA sequence: TGTGCCAGCAGTTACTCCACAGTCTACGAGCAGTACTTC. It encodes CASSYSTVYEQYF.

The J gene is TRBJ1-2, the V gene TRBV6-5; D uncertain. Trimming left V 2 bases short and J 8 bases short, with 15 bases between. The CDR3 is 14 amino acids. Germline-derived CDR1 and CDR2 are MNHEY and SVGAGI. CDR3 residues: CASSYNPRVSGYTF. In DNA form, the CDR3 reads TGTGCCAGCAGTTACAACCCTCGGGTCAGCGGCTACACCTTC.

This clone was detected once. This rearrangement joins TRBV5-5 to TRBJ2-3; TRBD2 aligns across 9 bases. Trimming at V came to 5 bases and at J to 0 bases, leaving 4 bases not matched to a gene. This CDR3 has 15 amino acids. The germline V gene has CDR1 SGHKS and CDR2 YYEKEE (reference sequence). The CDR3 nucleotides read TGTGCCAGCAGGGTGACTAGCGGAAGCACAGATACGCAGTATTTT. Protein sequence: CASRVTSGSTDTQYF.

The chain couples TRBV27 to TRBJ2-1; 7 bases agree with TRBD1. The V segment lost 6 bases and the J segment 4 bases; nucleotides outside the gene matches: 6. The CDR3 has 14 amino acids. Germline-derived CDR1 and CDR2 are MNHEY and SMNVEV (reference sequence). CDR3: CASRDTGAYNEQFF. The CDR3 coding sequence is TGTGCCAGCAGGGATACAGGGGCTTACAATGAGCAGTTCTTC.

The chain uses TRBV5-5 and TRBJ1-3; TRBD1 is a possible D gene (5 bases). V was trimmed by 0 bases and J by 7 bases, leaving 14 bases between them. In germline, CDR1 is SGHKS, CDR2 YYEKEE (reference sequence). The CDR3 totals 15 residues. The CDR3 region has the DNA TGTGCCAGCAGCTTGGGGGACTCAGGGTCTAACACCATATATTTT. This encodes CASSLGDSGSNTIYF.

The chain uses TRBV3-1 (or the pseudogene TRBV3-2) and TRBJ2-7; TRBD2 aligns across 8 bases. CDR3 length: 15 amino acids. The junction had 6 bases not matched to a gene; V was cut back by 4 bases and J by 1 base. Germline V CDR1 and CDR2: LGHDT, YNNKEL (reference sequence). In nucleotides, the CDR3 is TGTGCCAGCAGCCCTACACTAGCGGAATCCTACGAGCAGTACTTC. Its translation is CASSPTLAESYEQYF.

The CDR3 nucleotides read TGTGCCAGCAGTTACTCAGGGGTCGGCTACACCTTC. This sequence encodes CASSYSGVGYTF. The chain is built from TRBV6-5 and TRBJ1-2; possibly TRBD1 for D (5 bases). The CDR3 runs 12 residues. Germline V gene sequence: CDR1 MNHEY, CDR2 SVGAGI. Deletions cut 0 bases from V and 8 bases from J, with 7 bases between.

V usage is TRBV5-1 and J usage is TRBJ2-2, with 11 positions matching TRBD2. The germline V gene has CDR1 SGHRS and CDR2 YFSETQ. V lost 5 bases, J lost 5 bases, and 14 bases stayed unmatched. The CDR3 extends over 18 amino acids. The DNA of the CDR3 is TGCGCCAGCAGGCAGGCTGTTTTGACTAGCGGGATTACCGGGGAGCTGTTTTTT. This encodes CASRQAVLTSGITGELFF. Supplemented by reference TRBV5-1 and TRBJ2-2, the full variable domain reads KAGVTQTPRYLIKTRGQQVTLSCSPISGHRSVSWYQQTPGQGLQFLFEYFSETQRNKGNFPGRFSGRQFSNSRSEMNVSTLELGDSALYLCASRQAVLTSGITGELFFGEGSRLTVL.

This clone has only a few counts. V is TRBV6-5 and J is TRBJ2-5; D possibly corresponds to TRBD1 (5 bases). The CDR3 length is 14 residues. CDR1 and CDR2 (germline): MNHEY, SVGAGI. Trimming pared 5 bases from V and 3 bases from J, leaving 13 bases between. CDR3 sequence: CASSPQGGEETQYF. The DNA for the CDR3 is TGTGCCAGCAGTCCGCAGGGTGGTGAAGAGACCCAGTACTTC.

A remark on this clone: Other DNA sequences from this sample encode an identical CDR3 as well. The V and J genes are TRBV24-1 and TRBJ2-5, with TRBD1 as a possible D gene (6 bases). The germline V and J ends were trimmed by 4 bases and 0 bases, with 11 bases remaining between them. CDR3 length: 15 amino acids. In germline, CDR1 is KGHDR, CDR2 SFDVKD. CDR3 sequence (DNA): TGTGCCACCAGTGACCCAACAGGGAACCAAGAGACCCAGTACTTC. It is translated as CATSDPTGNQETQYF.

V gene TRBV7-2 combines with J gene TRBJ2-7; weak D call: TRBD1 (6 bases). The CDR3 loop spans 14 amino acids. Germline assignment: CDR1 SGHTA and CDR2 FQGNSA. Trimming cost V 2 bases and J 0 bases, with 8 bases left between them. In DNA, the CDR3 is TGTGCCAGCAGCTTAATGGACAGCTCCTACGAGCAGTACTTC. Its translation is CASSLMDSSYEQYF. Full variable domain (outside the CDR3, taken from reference TRBV7-2 and TRBJ2-7): GAGVSQSPSNKVTEKGKDVELRCDPISGHTALYWYRQSLGQGLEFLIYFQGNSAPDKSGLPSDRFSAERTGGSVSTLTIQRTQQEDSAVYLCASSLMDSSYEQYFGPGTRLTVT.